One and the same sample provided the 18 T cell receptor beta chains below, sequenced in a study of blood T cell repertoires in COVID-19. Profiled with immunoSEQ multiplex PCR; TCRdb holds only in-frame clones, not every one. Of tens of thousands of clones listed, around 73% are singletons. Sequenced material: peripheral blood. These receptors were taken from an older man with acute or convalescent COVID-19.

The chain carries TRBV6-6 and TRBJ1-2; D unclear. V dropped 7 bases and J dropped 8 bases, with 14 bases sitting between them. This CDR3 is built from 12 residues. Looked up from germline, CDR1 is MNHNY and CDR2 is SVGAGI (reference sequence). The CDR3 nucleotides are TGTGCCAGCAACCCGGGAATCCTCGGCTACACCTTC. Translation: CASNPGILGYTF.

The CDR3 DNA reads TGTGCCAGCAGCTCCGGACAGGGGATGCCTAATGAAAAACTGTTTTTT. Translating it yields CASSSGQGMPNEKLFF. The chain combines TRBV7-2 with TRBJ1-4, with 9 positions matching TRBD1. J was trimmed by 3 bases and V by 4 bases; bases with no gene match: 6. Per germline, CDR1 SGHTA and CDR2 FQGNSA. The CDR3 spans 16 residues.

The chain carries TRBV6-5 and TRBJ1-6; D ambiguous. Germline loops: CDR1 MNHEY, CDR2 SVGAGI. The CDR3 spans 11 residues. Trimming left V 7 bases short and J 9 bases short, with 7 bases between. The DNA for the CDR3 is TGTGCCAGCATGGCGGGTTCACCCCTCCACTTT. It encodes CASMAGSPLHF.

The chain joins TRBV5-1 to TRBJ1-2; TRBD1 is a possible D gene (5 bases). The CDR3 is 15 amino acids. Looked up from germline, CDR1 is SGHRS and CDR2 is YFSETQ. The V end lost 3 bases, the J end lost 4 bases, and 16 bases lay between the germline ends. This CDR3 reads CASSYQYFGGYGYTF. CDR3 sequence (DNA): TGCGCCAGCAGCTACCAATACTTCGGGGGCTATGGCTACACCTTC.

CDR3 region: CASSIEKGTEAFF. CDR3 bases: TGTGCCAGTAGTATAGAAAAGGGGACTGAAGCTTTCTTT. The chain joins TRBV19 to TRBJ1-1; weak D call: TRBD1 (5 bases). Trimming took 0 bases from V and 5 from J, leaving 7 bases between them. The CDR3 sequence is 13 residues long. Germline assignment: CDR1 LNHDA and CDR2 SQIVND (reference sequence).

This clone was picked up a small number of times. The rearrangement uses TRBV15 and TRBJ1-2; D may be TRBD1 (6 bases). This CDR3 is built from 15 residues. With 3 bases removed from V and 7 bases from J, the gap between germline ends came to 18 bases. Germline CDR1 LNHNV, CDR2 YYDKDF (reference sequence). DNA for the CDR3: TGTGCCACCAGCAGGGAAGTAAGGGGGGGCACTGGCTACACCTTC. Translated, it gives CATSREVRGGTGYTF.

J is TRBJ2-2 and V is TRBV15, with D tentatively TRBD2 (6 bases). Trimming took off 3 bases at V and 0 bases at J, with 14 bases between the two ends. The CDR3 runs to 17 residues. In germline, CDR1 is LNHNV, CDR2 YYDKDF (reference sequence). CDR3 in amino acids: CATSRRGGGTNTGELFF. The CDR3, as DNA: TGTGCCACCAGCAGGAGGGGTGGAGGGACGAACACCGGGGAGCTGTTTTTT.

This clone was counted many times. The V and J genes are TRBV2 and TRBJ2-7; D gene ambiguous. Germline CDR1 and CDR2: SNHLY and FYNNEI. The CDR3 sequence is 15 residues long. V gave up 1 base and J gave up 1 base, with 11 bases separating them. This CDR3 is CASSEGQATSYEQYF. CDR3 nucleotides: TGTGCCAGCAGTGAAGGGCAGGCGACGTCCTACGAGCAGTACTTC.

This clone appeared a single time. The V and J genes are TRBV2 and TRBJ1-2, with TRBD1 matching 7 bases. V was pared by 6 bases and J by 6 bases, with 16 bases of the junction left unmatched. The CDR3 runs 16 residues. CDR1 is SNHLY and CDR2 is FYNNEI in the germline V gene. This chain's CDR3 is CASREHEGANANGYTF. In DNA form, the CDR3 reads TGTGCCAGCAGGGAACATGAGGGGGCAAATGCAAATGGCTACACCTTC. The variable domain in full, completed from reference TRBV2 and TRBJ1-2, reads EPEVTQTPSHQVTQMGQEVILRCVPISNHLYFYWYRQILGQKVEFLVSFYNNEISEKSEIFDDQFSVERPDGSNFTLKIRSTKLEDSAMYFCASREHEGANANGYTFGSGTRLTVV.

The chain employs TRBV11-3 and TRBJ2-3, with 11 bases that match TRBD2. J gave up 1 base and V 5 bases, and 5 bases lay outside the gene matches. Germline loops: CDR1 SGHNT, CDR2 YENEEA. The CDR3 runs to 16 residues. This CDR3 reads CASSQGTSGRTDTQYF. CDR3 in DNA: TGTGCCAGCAGCCAAGGGACTAGCGGTCGCACAGATACGCAGTATTTT.

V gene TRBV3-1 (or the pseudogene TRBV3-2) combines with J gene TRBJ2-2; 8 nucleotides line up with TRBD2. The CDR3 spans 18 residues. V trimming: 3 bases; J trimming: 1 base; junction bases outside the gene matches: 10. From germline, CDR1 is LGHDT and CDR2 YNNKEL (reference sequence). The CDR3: CASSQVFGLAGNTGELFF. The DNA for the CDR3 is TGTGCCAGCAGCCAGGTATTCGGGCTAGCGGGGAACACCGGGGAGCTGTTTTTT.

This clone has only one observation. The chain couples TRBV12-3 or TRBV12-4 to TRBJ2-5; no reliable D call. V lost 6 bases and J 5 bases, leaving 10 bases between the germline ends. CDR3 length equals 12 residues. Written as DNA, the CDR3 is TGTGCCAGCAGCCGGAGCTTGGAGACCCAGTACTTC. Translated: CASSRSLETQYF.

The CDR3 reads CASSYGSRNTEAFF. The DNA of the CDR3 is TGTGCCAGCAGTTACGGGAGTCGAAACACTGAAGCTTTCTTT. The chain combines TRBV6-5 with TRBJ1-1; D unresolved. V was trimmed by 2 bases and J by 2 bases, leaving 9 bases between them. The CDR3 length is 14 residues. Germline CDR1 and CDR2: MNHEY and SVGAGI.

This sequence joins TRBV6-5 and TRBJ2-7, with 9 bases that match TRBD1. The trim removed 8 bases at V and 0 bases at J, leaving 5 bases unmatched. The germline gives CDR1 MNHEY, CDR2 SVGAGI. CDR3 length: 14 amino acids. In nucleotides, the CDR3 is TGTGCCAGCGGCTACAGGGGGCCCTCCTACGAGCAGTACTTC. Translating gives CASGYRGPSYEQYF.

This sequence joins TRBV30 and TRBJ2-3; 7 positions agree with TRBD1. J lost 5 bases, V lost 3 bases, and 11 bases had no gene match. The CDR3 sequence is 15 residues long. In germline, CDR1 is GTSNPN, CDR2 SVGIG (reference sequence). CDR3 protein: CAWRKLQGFGDTQYF. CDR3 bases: TGTGCCTGGAGGAAGCTACAGGGGTTCGGAGATACGCAGTATTTT.

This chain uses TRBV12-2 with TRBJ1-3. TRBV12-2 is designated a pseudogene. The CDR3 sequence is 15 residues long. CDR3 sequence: CASLPLPRSGNTIYF. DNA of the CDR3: TGTGCAAGTCTCCCCCTCCCGCGCTCTGGAAACACCATATATTTT.

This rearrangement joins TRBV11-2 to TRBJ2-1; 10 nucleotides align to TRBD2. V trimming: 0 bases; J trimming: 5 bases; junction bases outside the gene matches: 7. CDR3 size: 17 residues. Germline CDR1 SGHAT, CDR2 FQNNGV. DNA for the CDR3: TGTGCCAGCAGCTTAGATCTGTTAGCGGGAGGACACAATGAGCAGTTCTTC. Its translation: CASSLDLLAGGHNEQFF.

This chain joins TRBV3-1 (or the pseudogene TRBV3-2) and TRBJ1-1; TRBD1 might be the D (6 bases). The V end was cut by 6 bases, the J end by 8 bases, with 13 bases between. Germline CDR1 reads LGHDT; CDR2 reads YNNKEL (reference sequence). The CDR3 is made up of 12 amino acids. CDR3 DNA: TGTGCCAGCAGTTACAGGGTCGGGGAAGCTTTCTTT. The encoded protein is CASSYRVGEAFF.